This note documents a single T cell receptor (beta chain) sequence. How the authors handled the data: Reference gene primers were amplified, and this amplification served to estimate nucleated cell counts. Data came from immunoSEQ multiplex PCR; TCRdb stores just in-frame clones and leaves some out. V and J calls and clone size follow that table, whereas D and trimming were derived from the DNA. This table holds about 240,000 clones, around 90% found once. With 7 bases clipped from V and 4 bases from J, the junction kept 3 bases outside the gene matches. Germline loops: CDR1 GTSNPN, CDR2 SVGIG (reference sequence). The CDR3 runs to 12 residues. These data are taken from a study of blood T cell repertoires in COVID-19. Study as a whole: Samples taken during acute and convalescent COVID-19 were collected in the United States, Italy and Spain. In each case, the material was cDNA or gDNA derived from T cells, B-cell-depleted T cells, or PBMCs.

The origin of this receptor is a man between 60 and 75 years old who had recovered from COVID-19. The chain carries TRBV30 and TRBJ2-5, with TRBD1 matching 10 bases. Sequencing was carried out using peripheral blood. This CDR3 reads CAFDRGRETQYF. The CDR3 DNA sequence: TGTGCCTTCGACAGGGGGCGAGAGACCCAGTACTTC.